This T cell receptor (beta chain) was captured in a study of OX40 agonist ivuxolimab in advanced cancers. Across the whole study: Eligibility rules accepted prior anti-PD-1, anti-PD-L1 or anti-CTLA-4 therapy, and roughly 42% had some.

Germline loops: CDR1 MNHNS, CDR2 SASEGT. The V and J ends lost 6 bases and 4 bases respectively, with 13 bases between them. This CDR3 comprises 14 residues. Profiling relied on immunoSEQ multiplex PCR, and the TCRdb table lists in-frame clones only, not all of them. The sample consists of tens of thousands of clones, about four fifths of them appearing once. The chain recombines TRBV6-1 with TRBJ1-5, with D maybe TRBD1 (6 bases). The TCR comes from an adult with an advanced solid tumor such as melanoma, head and neck, liver or kidney cancer. Sequenced material: CD4+ or CD8+ T cells sorted from blood, taken in a trial of the OX40 agonist ivuxolimab. The CDR3: CASRRDTGNQPQHF. CDR3 sequence (DNA): TGTGCCAGCAGGAGGGATACAGGGAATCAGCCCCAGCATTTT.